One sample yielded the 18 T cell receptor beta chains listed below, sequenced in a study of STAT3 mutations in large granular lymphocyte leukemia. The assay was immunoSEQ multiplex PCR, and TCRdb's table has in-frame clones only and misses some. The sample has roughly 9,400 clones; around 90% are singletons. These receptors lack a known antigen. Study conclusions and caveats: Every T-LGLL patient had at least one immunodominant TCRbeta clonotype.

The specimen sequenced was peripheral blood mononuclear cells. These receptors were taken from a man aged 55-75 years with T-cell large granular lymphocyte leukemia. Some clones in this sample may be carry-over from other donors' samples.

The CDR3 reads CARRRAESGANVLTF. CDR3 bases: TGTGCCAGACGACGCGCCGAATCTGGGGCCAACGTCCTGACTTTC. The chain carries TRBV5-6 and TRBJ2-6; D ambiguous. The CDR3 is 15 residues long. Germline assignment: CDR1 SGHDT and CDR2 YYEEEE. The V end was cut by 8 bases, the J end by 1 base, with 13 bases between.

Comments on this clone: The junction differs from germline at one of its ends, possibly a read error. The chain combines TRBV7-9 with TRBJ2-7, with 10 positions matching TRBD2. Germline CDR1 SEHNR, CDR2 FQNEAQ (reference sequence). This CDR3 is built from 14 residues. The CDR3 region is CASSVAGGLYEQYF. In DNA form, the CDR3 reads TGTGCCAGCAGCGTAGCGGGAGGCCTCTACGAGCAGTACTTC.

This chain joins TRBV6-5 and TRBJ1-4; 8 bases map to TRBD1. The CDR3 length is 14 residues. Germline V gene sequence: CDR1 MNHEY, CDR2 SVGAGI. Trimming removed 6 bases from V and 8 bases from J; junction bases left unmatched: 8. CDR3 sequence reads: CASRQGDPREKLFF. Here the CDR3 DNA reads TGTGCCAGCAGACAGGGGGATCCGCGCGAAAAACTGTTTTTT.

This sequence joins TRBV14 and TRBJ2-1, with 7 bases that match TRBD1. Germline V gives CDR1 SGHDN, CDR2 FVKESK. V lost 4 bases, J lost 4 bases, and 13 bases stayed unmatched. The CDR3 has 17 amino acids. Written as DNA, the CDR3 is TGTGCCAGCAGCCCTAAGAGTGTGTCAGGGGGATACAATGAGCAGTTCTTC. It specifies CASSPKSVSGGYNEQFF.

This clone was seen a handful of times. The chain is built from TRBV12-2 and TRBJ2-1; the table's D call, TRBD1, has no DNA check behind it. TRBV12-2 is given as a pseudogene. The CDR3 length is 16 residues. The CDR3 reads CASRSGKPTGDQEQFF. The DNA for the CDR3 is TGTGCAAGTCGCTCGGGGAAACCGACAGGGGATCAAGAGCAGTTCTTC.

This clone was seen just once. This chain connects TRBV27 to TRBJ2-6; possible D gene TRBD1, 5 bases. From germline, CDR1 is MNHEY and CDR2 SMNVEV (reference sequence). The V end was cut by 6 bases, the J end by 4 bases, with 19 bases between. This CDR3 contains 17 residues. As DNA, the CDR3 is TGTGCCAGCAGCCGGACAACCCCCCGGACAGGGGCCAACGTCCTGACTTTC. It is translated as CASSRTTPRTGANVLTF.

J is TRBJ1-5 and V is TRBV10-2; D is uncertain. Germline assignment: CDR1 WSHSY and CDR2 SAAADI. The ends were cut back, 5 bases at V and 4 bases at J, with 9 bases in the middle. There are 13 residues in the CDR3. The CDR3 DNA sequence: TGCGCCAGCAGTAGGCAGAAGAATCAGCCCCAGCATTTT. Its translation: CASSRQKNQPQHF.

This clone was recorded only once. The chain recombines TRBV5-1 with TRBJ1-4; D is unclear. V lost 4 bases, J lost 0 bases, and 7 bases lay in between. The CDR3 loop spans 14 amino acids. Germline CDR1 reads SGHRS; CDR2 reads YFSETQ. CDR3 amino acids: CASSGSSTNEKLFF. Written as DNA, the CDR3 is TGCGCCAGCAGCGGTTCATCAACTAATGAAAAACTGTTTTTT.

V gene TRBV4-2 combines with J gene TRBJ2-7, with no clear D. CDR3 size: 15 residues. V lost 1 base and J lost 2, with 12 bases in between. CDR1 and CDR2 from the germline V gene are LGHNA and YNFKEQ. CDR3 bases: TGTGCCAGCAGCCAAGGAATGGCCGGACCCTACGAGCAGTACTTC. Amino acid sequence: CASSQGMAGPYEQYF.

This chain links TRBV5-6 with TRBJ1-5, with D unresolved. Between the trimmed V and J ends, which lost 0 bases and 12 bases, there was a span of 10 bases. Germline V gene lookup returns CDR1 SGHDT and CDR2 YYEEEE. The CDR3 extends over 12 amino acids. The CDR3 coding sequence is TGTGCCAGCAGCTTGGGGGCCGCCAGCCAGCATTTT. Its translation: CASSLGAASQHF.

In this sample, this clone turned up once. This chain uses TRBV6-5 with TRBJ2-7, with unresolved D. Germline CDR1 and CDR2: MNHEY and SVGAGI. V was shortened by 4 bases and J by 4 bases, with 11 bases between the two germline ends. The CDR3 spans 13 residues. The CDR3 spells CASSSPGGYEQYF. As DNA, the CDR3 is TGTGCCAGCAGTTCCCCGGGCGGTTACGAGCAGTACTTC.

In nucleotides, the CDR3 is TGCGCCAGCGGAAGGGATCAGCCCCAGCATTTT. This codes for CASGRDQPQHF. The J gene is TRBJ1-5, the V gene TRBV4-1; no firm D call. The V gene lost 8 bases and the J gene lost 5 bases, with 7 bases spanning the gap. The CDR3 is made up of 11 amino acids. CDR1 and CDR2 (germline): MGHRA, YSYEKL.

In regard to this clone: The sample holds other DNA sequences that translate to the same CDR3. The chain links TRBV30 to TRBJ1-5; TRBD1 is a possible D gene (5 bases). The CDR3 runs 13 residues. Deletions cut 3 bases from V and 4 bases from J, with 10 bases between. Germline V lookup: CDR1 GTSNPN, CDR2 SVGIG (reference sequence). As DNA, the CDR3 is TGTGCCTGGAGCCCCCACAGGAATCAGCCCCAGCATTTT. As protein: CAWSPHRNQPQHF.

The chain couples TRBV5-4 to TRBJ2-5; D gene ambiguous. CDR1 is SGHNT and CDR2 is YYREEE in the germline V gene (reference sequence). The CDR3 is 14 amino acids. Trimming pared 4 bases from V and 1 base from J, leaving 11 bases between. CDR3 in DNA: TGTGCCAGCAGCCGGGCCTCCCTCCAAGAGACCCAGTACTTC. This encodes CASSRASLQETQYF.

The rearrangement uses TRBV2 and TRBJ2-7, with 8 nucleotides matching TRBD1. V lost 6 bases to trimming and J lost 1 base; unmatched junction nucleotides: 5. The length of the CDR3 is 14 residues. Germline assignment: CDR1 SNHLY and CDR2 FYNNEI. The CDR3 nucleotides are TGTGCCAGCAGCGCTTGGACAGGGTCCTACGAGCAGTACTTC. Its protein is CASSAWTGSYEQYF.

This clone was recorded only once. J is TRBJ2-6 and V is TRBV7-2; a possible D gene is TRBD1 (6 bases). V lost 5 bases, J lost 4 bases, and 15 bases lay in between. The CDR3 is made up of 16 amino acids. Germline V gene sequence: CDR1 SGHTA, CDR2 FQGNSA. The CDR3 DNA is TGTGCCAGCAGCCCCGGGACACTCACCGGGGCCAACGTCCTGACTTTC. This gives the protein CASSPGTLTGANVLTF.

The chain couples TRBV29-1 to TRBJ2-6; TRBD1 agrees at 7 bases. V dropped 8 bases and J dropped 0; count of bases not matched to a gene: 13. CDR1 and CDR2 (germline): SQVTM, ANQGSEA. This CDR3 is built from 17 residues. The CDR3 sequence is CSPCIVTGYSGANVLTF. The CDR3 DNA sequence: TGCAGCCCCTGCATCGTGACAGGGTACTCTGGGGCCAACGTCCTGACTTTC.

The chain joins TRBV5-1 to TRBJ2-1, with D possibly TRBD1 on 6 matching bases. Germline CDR1 SGHRS, CDR2 YFSETQ. The length of the CDR3 is 15 residues. V lost 2 bases and J 1 base, leaving 10 bases between the germline ends. The CDR3 nucleotides read TGCGCCAGCAGCTTCAGGGGAGATTCCTACAATGAGCAGTTCTTC. It is translated as CASSFRGDSYNEQFF.